This TCR beta chain was found in a study of OX40 agonist ivuxolimab in advanced cancers. Study-level background: Patients enrolled in dose escalation were diagnosed with hepatocellular carcinoma, melanoma, renal cell or head and neck cancer. Overall study results and limits: In general, CD8+ T cells held more expanded clones than CD4+ did, on average.

This CDR3 is built from 12 residues. The V end was cut by 3 bases, the J end by 9 bases, with 9 bases between. Per the germline V gene, CDR1 is GTSNPN and CDR2 is SVGIG (reference sequence). There are a few counts of this clone. Its specificity is not known. Blood was sampled at baseline, cycle 4 day 1, and cycle 7 day 1. Sequencing was performed with immunoSEQ multiplex PCR; in TCRdb, only in-frame clones are kept and a portion is missing. The sample yields about 44,000 clones, over 80% seen once. This rearrangement joins TRBV30 to TRBJ2-6; D uncertain. Sequencing was performed on CD4+ or CD8+ T cells sorted from blood, taken in a trial of the OX40 agonist ivuxolimab. The TCR comes from an adult with an advanced solid tumor such as melanoma, head and neck, liver or kidney cancer. As DNA, the CDR3 is TGTGCCTGGAGCCGTCAACACAACGTCCTGACTTTC. This encodes CAWSRQHNVLTF.